This passage covers 24 T cell receptor beta chains from one sample sequenced in a study of cytomegalovirus exposure and HLA in healthy donors. Assay: immunoSEQ multiplex PCR; the TCRdb copy retains only in-frame clones and omits some. The top ten clones hold 3% to 3.5% of a sample with about 160,000 clones, less than 95% of them seen once. The sample comprised PBMCs. These receptors all stem from a woman under 30 in good health and CMV-seropositive.

This clone showed up just once. This chain connects TRBV19 to TRBJ2-5, with D unclear. V shed 6 bases and J shed 5 bases, with 16 bases lying between them. This CDR3 has 14 amino acids. Germline-derived CDR1 and CDR2 are LNHDA and SQIVND (reference sequence). CDR3 coding DNA: TGTGCCAGTAGCGCGACTCGTGGTGGGGAGACCCAGTACTTC. Its protein is CASSATRGGETQYF. Using reference TRBV19 and TRBJ2-5 for the parts outside the CDR3, the full variable domain is DGGITQSPKYLFRKEGQNVTLSCEQNLNHDAMYWYRQDPGQGLRLIYYSQIVNDFQKGDIAEGYSVSREKKESFPLTVTSAQKNPTAFYLCASSATRGGETQYFGPGTRLLVL.

This chain joins TRBV7-9 and TRBJ1-2; the D is unclear. Germline CDR1 is SEHNR and CDR2 is FQNEAQ (reference sequence). This CDR3 is built from 13 residues. V lost 3 bases, J lost 6 bases, and 11 bases lay in between. Here the CDR3 reads CASSFRPGDGYTF. CDR3 DNA sequence: TGTGCCAGCAGCTTCCGGCCAGGTGATGGCTACACCTTC.

The gene calls are TRBV6-6 and TRBJ1-2; no reliable D call. With 7 bases removed from V and 8 bases from J, the gap between germline ends came to 11 bases. The CDR3 is 11 amino acids. Per the germline V gene, CDR1 is MNHNY and CDR2 is SVGAGI (reference sequence). The CDR3 nucleotides are TGTGCCAGCAATAACGGGGTGGGCTACACCTTC. It encodes CASNNGVGYTF.

A note on this clone: A junction boundary mismatches the germline segment, possibly from a read error. The J gene is TRBJ2-7, the V gene TRBV5-1; maybe TRBD1 (6 bases). CDR1 and CDR2 (germline): SGHRS, YFSETQ. CDR3 length equals 14 residues. Here the CDR3 DNA reads TGCGCCAGCAGCGAATTGGGACACTCCTACAAGCAGTACTTC. Protein sequence: CASSELGHSYKQYF.

The chain recombines TRBV4-1 with TRBJ1-1; no definite D call. The V and J ends lost 4 bases and 1 base respectively, with 10 bases between them. The CDR3 totals 14 residues. The germline CDR1 and CDR2 sequences are MGHRA and YSYEKL. The CDR3 bases are TGCGCCAGCAGCCCCCGGACTGGGAACACTGAAGCTTTCTTT. This encodes CASSPRTGNTEAFF.

The chain uses TRBV12-1 and TRBJ2-2; the table assigns TRBD2, which was not confirmed against the DNA. TRBV12-1 is given as a pseudogene. The CDR3 runs 16 residues. CDR3 residues: CASSLVVPREGGELFF. CDR3 coding DNA: TGTGCCAGCAGCCTAGTGGTTCCTCGTGAGGGCGGGGAGCTGTTTTTT.

The rearrangement joins TRBV28 to TRBJ2-7; D remains ambiguous. This CDR3 region has 15 residues. Germline V gene lookup returns CDR1 MDHEN and CDR2 SYDVKM. Between the trimmed V and J ends, which lost 5 bases and 6 bases, there was a span of 20 bases. The CDR3 nucleotides are TGTGCCAGCAGTGTTACCGGATCTTACGGGTCCGAGCAGTACTTC. Its translation: CASSVTGSYGSEQYF.

The chain carries TRBV11-2 and TRBJ1-3; 8 positions agree with TRBD1. V shed 5 bases, J shed 0 bases, and the junction held 6 bases outside the gene matches. The CDR3 consists of 16 residues. Germline assignment: CDR1 SGHAT and CDR2 FQNNGV. The CDR3 nucleotides are TGTGCCAGCAGCCTGACAGGGGCCTTCTCTGGAAACACCATATATTTT. Protein product: CASSLTGAFSGNTIYF. The full variable domain, rest sourced from reference TRBV11-2 and TRBJ1-3, is EAGVAQSPRYKIIEKRQSVAFWCNPISGHATLYWYQQILGQGPKLLIQFQNNGVVDDSQLPKDRFSAERLKGVDSTLKIQPAKLEDSAVYLCASSLTGAFSGNTIYFGEGSWLTVV.

V and J are TRBV7-8 and TRBJ2-7; a weak D match, TRBD2 (5 bases). Looked up from germline, CDR1 is SGHVS and CDR2 is FQNEAQ. This CDR3 is 16 amino acids long. V was clipped by 4 bases and J by 2 bases, with 18 bases between them. The CDR3 loop reads CASSSRAGGKPYEQYF. In DNA form, the CDR3 reads TGTGCCAGCAGCTCGAGGGCCGGCGGAAAGCCCTACGAGCAGTACTTC.

CDR3 nucleotides: TGCGCCAGCAGCCCCGTTGCTTCAGGAGAGACCCAGTACTTC. Protein product: CASSPVASGETQYF. The chain carries TRBV5-1 and TRBJ2-5; D ambiguous. Germline lookup yields CDR1 SGHRS and CDR2 YFSETQ. The CDR3 loop spans 14 amino acids. With 4 bases removed from V and 4 bases from J, the gap between germline ends came to 14 bases. The full variable domain, with the rest looked up from reference TRBV5-1 and TRBJ2-5, is KAGVTQTPRYLIKTRGQQVTLSCSPISGHRSVSWYQQTPGQGLQFLFEYFSETQRNKGNFPGRFSGRQFSNSRSEMNVSTLELGDSALYLCASSPVASGETQYFGPGTRLLVL.

The J gene is TRBJ1-4, the V gene TRBV28; 7 nucleotides align to TRBD1. This CDR3 is 17 amino acids long. V was pared by 2 bases and J by 0 bases, with 6 bases of the junction left unmatched. Germline CDR1 is MDHEN and CDR2 is SYDVKM. CDR3 in amino acids: CASSLGTAPATNEKLFF. CDR3 in DNA: TGTGCCAGCAGTTTAGGGACAGCCCCTGCAACTAATGAAAAACTGTTTTTT. Filled out from reference TRBV28 and TRBJ1-4, the complete variable domain reads DVKVTQSSRYLVKRTGEKVFLECVQDMDHENMFWYRQDPGLGLRLIYFSYDVKMKEKGDIPEGYSVSREKKERFSLILESASTNQTSMYLCASSLGTAPATNEKLFFGSGTQLSVL.

V is TRBV4-3 and J is TRBJ2-2; no clear D gene. This CDR3 spans 15 amino acids. V was pared by 0 bases and J by 10 bases, with 15 bases between. In germline, CDR1 is LGHNA, CDR2 YSLEER. CDR3 coding DNA: TGCGCCAGCAGCCAAGACCCCATAGCTAGAGCGGAGCTGTTTTTT. It codes for CASSQDPIARAELFF.

The rearrangement joins TRBV6-5 to TRBJ2-1; 10 bases match TRBD2. V lost 0 bases, J lost 7 bases, and 6 bases stayed unmatched. CDR3 length: 16 residues. Germline assignment: CDR1 MNHEY and CDR2 SVGAGI. The CDR3 region is CASSYSLAGVGNEQFF. Written as DNA, the CDR3 is TGTGCCAGCAGTTACTCTCTAGCGGGAGTAGGAAATGAGCAGTTCTTC.

As DNA, the CDR3 is TGTGCCAGCACCGGAGGGGGCCTAATACGAGGATCAACTAATGAAAAACTGTTTTTT. It translates to CASTGGGLIRGSTNEKLFF. The genes are TRBV7-9 and TRBJ1-4, with TRBD1 matching 7 bases. The V segment lost 7 bases and the J segment 0 bases; nucleotides outside the gene matches: 17. In germline, CDR1 is SEHNR, CDR2 FQNEAQ (reference sequence). The CDR3 contains 19 residues.

The chain joins TRBV2 to TRBJ1-6, with a weak D call TRBD1 (5 bases). The V end lost 11 bases, the J end lost 11 bases, and 13 bases lay between the germline ends. Germline assignment: CDR1 SNHLY and CDR2 FYNNEI. This CDR3 contains 11 residues. CDR3 region: CAWKGEAPLHF. CDR3 coding DNA: TGTGCCTGGAAAGGGGAGGCACCCCTCCACTTT. Full variable domain (remainder filled in from reference TRBV2 and TRBJ1-6): EPEVTQTPSHQVTQMGQEVILRCVPISNHLYFYWYRQILGQKVEFLVSFYNNEISEKSEIFDDQFSVERPDGSNFTLKIRSTKLEDSAMYFCAWKGEAPLHFGNGTRLTVT.

The chain combines TRBV2 with TRBJ2-2, with D perhaps matching TRBD1 (5 bases). The CDR3 consists of 15 residues. Germline lookup yields CDR1 SNHLY and CDR2 FYNNEI. Trimming shortened V by 7 bases and J by 2 bases, and 14 bases separated the two germline ends. The CDR3 loop is CASTRQNLNTGELFF. As DNA, the CDR3 is TGTGCCAGCACAAGACAGAACCTCAACACCGGGGAGCTGTTTTTT.

The chain has TRBV5-1 and TRBJ2-2; D is unclear. Trimming took off 1 base at V and 7 bases at J, with 2 bases between the two ends. The germline gives CDR1 SGHRS, CDR2 YFSETQ. CDR3 length: 11 amino acids. CDR3 sequence (DNA): TGCGCCAGCAGCTTGTACGGGGAGCTGTTTTTT. The encoded protein is CASSLYGELFF.

V and J are TRBV5-1 and TRBJ2-1, with D tentatively TRBD2 (6 bases). The CDR3 has 13 residues. V lost 4 bases and J lost 7, with 12 bases in between. Germline values: CDR1 SGHRS, CDR2 YFSETQ. The CDR3, as DNA: TGCGCCAGCAGCCCCGGGGGTCGGAATGAGCAGTTCTTC. Protein: CASSPGGRNEQFF.

The chain has TRBV10-3 and TRBJ2-5; 7 bases align to TRBD1. Germline loops: CDR1 ENHRY, CDR2 SYGVKD. The CDR3 sequence is 15 residues long. V shed 0 bases, J shed 2 bases, and the junction held 3 bases outside the gene matches. CDR3 sequence reads: CAISESRQGQETQYF. For the CDR3, the DNA is TGTGCCATCAGTGAGTCGAGACAGGGTCAAGAGACCCAGTACTTC.

The rearrangement joins TRBV7-8 to TRBJ2-1; a possible D gene is TRBD1 (5 bases). The germline V gene encodes CDR1 SGHVS and CDR2 FQNEAQ. The ends were cut back, 1 base at V and 7 bases at J, with 20 bases in the middle. CDR3 length equals 17 residues. The CDR3 sequence is CASSLGGGARMVNEQFF. CDR3 sequence (DNA): TGTGCCAGCAGCTTAGGGGGTGGGGCCCGAATGGTAAATGAGCAGTTCTTC. The full variable domain, its missing parts supplied by reference TRBV7-8 and TRBJ2-1, is GAGVSQSPRYKVAKRGQDVALRCDPISGHVSLFWYQQALGQGPEFLTYFQNEAQLDKSGLPSDRFFAERPEGSVSTLKIQRTQQEDSAVYLCASSLGGGARMVNEQFFGPGTRLTVL.

The CDR3 DNA follows: TGTGCCAGCAGCCTCGTTAGCGAAGTTAATTCACCCCTCCACTTT. This codes for CASSLVSEVNSPLHF. The chain has TRBV5-6 and TRBJ1-6, with D hard to call. Germline V gives CDR1 SGHDT, CDR2 YYEEEE. This CDR3 contains 15 residues. Trimming stripped 4 bases from V and 6 bases from J, with 14 bases between. The full variable domain, completed using reference TRBV5-6 and TRBJ1-6, is DAGVTQSPTHLIKTRGQQVTLRCSPKSGHDTVSWYQQALGQGPQFIFQYYEEEERQRGNFPDRFSGHQFPNYSSELNVNALLLGDSALYLCASSLVSEVNSPLHFGNGTRLTVT.

A word on this clone: The junction departs from the called germline gene at one end, perhaps through a read error. V is TRBV6-4 and J is TRBJ1-1; TRBD1 agrees at 7 bases. The length of the CDR3 is 15 residues. From germline, CDR1 is MRHNA and CDR2 SNTAGT. The CDR3 spells CASRDSAHRGLEAFF. CDR3 nucleotide sequence: TGTGCCAGCAGAGACTCGGCACACAGGGGACTTGAAGCTTTCTTT.

The chain recombines TRBV7-3 with TRBJ2-7, with 7 bases fitting TRBD1. Trimming cost V 8 bases and J 4 bases; bases outside gene matches: 11. Per the germline V gene, CDR1 is SGHTA and CDR2 is FQGTGA. The length of the CDR3 is 14 residues. CDR3 amino acids: CASFSGTVRYEQYF. CDR3 DNA: TGTGCCAGCTTTTCCGGGACAGTCCGATACGAGCAGTACTTC.

The chain recombines TRBV19 with TRBJ2-7; TRBD2 matches at 9 bases. J gave up 2 bases and V 5 bases, and 10 bases lay outside the gene matches. The length of the CDR3 is 16 residues. Germline CDR1 LNHDA, CDR2 SQIVND (reference sequence). This CDR3 reads CASSALEGGRAYEQYF. CDR3 sequence (DNA): TGTGCCAGTAGTGCCTTGGAGGGCGGGAGGGCCTACGAGCAGTACTTC.